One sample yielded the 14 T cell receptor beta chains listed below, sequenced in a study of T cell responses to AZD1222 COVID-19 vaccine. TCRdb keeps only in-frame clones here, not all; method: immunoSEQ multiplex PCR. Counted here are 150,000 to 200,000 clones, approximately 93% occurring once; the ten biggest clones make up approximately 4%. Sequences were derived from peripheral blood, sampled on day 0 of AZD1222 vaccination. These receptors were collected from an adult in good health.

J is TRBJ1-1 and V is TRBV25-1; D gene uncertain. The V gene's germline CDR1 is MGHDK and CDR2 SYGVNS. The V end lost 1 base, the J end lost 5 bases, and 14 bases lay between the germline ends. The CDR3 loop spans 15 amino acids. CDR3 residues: CASSELGSGRTEAFF. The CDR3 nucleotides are TGTGCCAGCAGTGAATTGGGCTCCGGGAGGACTGAAGCTTTCTTT. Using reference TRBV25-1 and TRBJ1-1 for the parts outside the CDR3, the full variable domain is EADIYQTPRYLVIGTGKKITLECSQTMGHDKMYWYQQDPGMELHLIHYSYGVNSTEKGDLSSESTVSRIRTEHFPLTLESARPSHTSQYLCASSELGSGRTEAFFGQGTRLTVV.

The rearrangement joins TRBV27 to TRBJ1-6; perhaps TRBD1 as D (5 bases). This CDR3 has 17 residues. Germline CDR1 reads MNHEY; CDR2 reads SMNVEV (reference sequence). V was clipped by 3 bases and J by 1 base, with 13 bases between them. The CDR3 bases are TGTGCCAGCAGTTTCGCCCCAAGGGGTTCCTATAATTCACCCCTCCACTTT. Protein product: CASSFAPRGSYNSPLHF.

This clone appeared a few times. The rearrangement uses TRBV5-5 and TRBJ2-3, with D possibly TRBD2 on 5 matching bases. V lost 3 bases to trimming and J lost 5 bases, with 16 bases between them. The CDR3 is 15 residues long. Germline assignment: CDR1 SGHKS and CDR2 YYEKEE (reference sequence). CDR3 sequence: CASSSGDYGKDTQYF. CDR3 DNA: TGTGCCAGCAGCTCTGGAGACTACGGAAAAGATACGCAGTATTTT.

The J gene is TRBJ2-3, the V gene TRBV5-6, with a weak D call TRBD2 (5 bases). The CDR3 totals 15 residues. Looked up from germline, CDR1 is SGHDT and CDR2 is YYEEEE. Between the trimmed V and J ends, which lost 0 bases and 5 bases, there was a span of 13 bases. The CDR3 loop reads CASSLGGGPLDTQYF. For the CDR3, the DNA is TGTGCCAGCAGCTTGGGCGGAGGTCCGTTAGATACGCAGTATTTT. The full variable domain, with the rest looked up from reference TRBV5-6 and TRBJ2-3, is DAGVTQSPTHLIKTRGQQVTLRCSPKSGHDTVSWYQQALGQGPQFIFQYYEEEERQRGNFPDRFSGHQFPNYSSELNVNALLLGDSALYLCASSLGGGPLDTQYFGPGTRLTVL.

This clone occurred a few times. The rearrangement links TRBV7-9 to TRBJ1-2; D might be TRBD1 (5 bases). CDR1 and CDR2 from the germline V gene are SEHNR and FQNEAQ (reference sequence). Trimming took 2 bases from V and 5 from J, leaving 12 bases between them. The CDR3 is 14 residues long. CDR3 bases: TGTGCCAGCAGCTTAACACCAGGGAGGTATGGCTACACCTTC. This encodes CASSLTPGRYGYTF.

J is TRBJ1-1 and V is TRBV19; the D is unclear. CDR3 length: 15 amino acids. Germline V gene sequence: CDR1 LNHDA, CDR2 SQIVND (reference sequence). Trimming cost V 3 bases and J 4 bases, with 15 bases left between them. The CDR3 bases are TGTGCCAGTAGTATCCCGGGAGCCTCTGGCACTGAAGCTTTCTTT. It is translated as CASSIPGASGTEAFF.

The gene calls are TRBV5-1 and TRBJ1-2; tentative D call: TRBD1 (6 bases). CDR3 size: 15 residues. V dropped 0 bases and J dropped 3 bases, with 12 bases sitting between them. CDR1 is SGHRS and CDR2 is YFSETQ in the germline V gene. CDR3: CASSLETGSYYGYTF. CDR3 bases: TGCGCCAGCAGCTTGGAGACAGGATCCTACTATGGCTACACCTTC.

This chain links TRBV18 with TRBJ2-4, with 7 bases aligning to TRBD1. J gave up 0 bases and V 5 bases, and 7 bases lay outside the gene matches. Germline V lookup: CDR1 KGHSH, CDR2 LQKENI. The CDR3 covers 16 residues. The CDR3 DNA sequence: TGTGCCAGCTCAGCCCGGACAGGACTAGCCAAAAACATTCAGTACTTC. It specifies CASSARTGLAKNIQYF.

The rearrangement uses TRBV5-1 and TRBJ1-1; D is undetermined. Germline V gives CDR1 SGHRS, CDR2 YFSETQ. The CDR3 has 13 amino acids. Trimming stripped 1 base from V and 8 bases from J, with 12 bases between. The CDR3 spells CASSLSGPEEAFF. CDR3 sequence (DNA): TGCGCCAGCAGCTTGTCGGGTCCCGAAGAAGCTTTCTTT.

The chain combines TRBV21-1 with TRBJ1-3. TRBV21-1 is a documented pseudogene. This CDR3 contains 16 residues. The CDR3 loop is CASKRAGSFSGNTIYF. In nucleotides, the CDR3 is TGTGCCAGCAAAAGGGCAGGGAGTTTCTCTGGAAACACCATATATTTT.

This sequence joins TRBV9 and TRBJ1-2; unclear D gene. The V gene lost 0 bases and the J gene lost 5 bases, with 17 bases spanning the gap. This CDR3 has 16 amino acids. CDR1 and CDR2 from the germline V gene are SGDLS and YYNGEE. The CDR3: CASSVATRTSGYGYTF. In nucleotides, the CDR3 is TGTGCCAGCAGCGTAGCTACCCGGACGAGCGGTTATGGCTACACCTTC.

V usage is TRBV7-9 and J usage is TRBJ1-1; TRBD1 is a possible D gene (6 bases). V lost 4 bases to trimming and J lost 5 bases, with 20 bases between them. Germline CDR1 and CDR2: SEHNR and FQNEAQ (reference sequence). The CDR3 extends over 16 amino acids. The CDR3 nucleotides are TGTGCCAGCAGCTCTGACATACAGGGTAGAGGGACTGAAGCTTTCTTT. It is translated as CASSSDIQGRGTEAFF.

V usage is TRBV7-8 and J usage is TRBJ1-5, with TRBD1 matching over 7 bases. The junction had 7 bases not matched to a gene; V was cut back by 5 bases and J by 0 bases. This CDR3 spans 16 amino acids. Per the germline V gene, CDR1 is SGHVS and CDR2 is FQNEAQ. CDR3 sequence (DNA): TGTGCCAGCAGCCCCCAGGGACAGTATAGCAATCAGCCCCAGCATTTT. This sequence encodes CASSPQGQYSNQPQHF.

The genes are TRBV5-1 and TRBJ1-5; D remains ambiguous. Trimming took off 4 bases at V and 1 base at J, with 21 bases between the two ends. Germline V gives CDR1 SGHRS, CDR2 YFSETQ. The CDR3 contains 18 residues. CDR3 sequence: CASSDSPGPSLSNQPQHF. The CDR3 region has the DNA TGCGCCAGCAGCGACTCTCCGGGCCCCAGCTTAAGCAATCAGCCCCAGCATTTT.